This T cell receptor (beta chain) was identified during a study of OX40 agonist ivuxolimab in advanced cancers. The data were produced by immunoSEQ multiplex PCR, yet TCRdb's version contains in-frame clones alone and is incomplete. Among about 29,000 clones, around 90% were seen once, and the ten largest hold approximately 9%. The input for sequencing was CD4+ or CD8+ T cells sorted from blood, taken in a trial of the OX40 agonist ivuxolimab. This clonotype was sampled from an adult with an advanced solid tumor such as melanoma, head and neck, liver or kidney cancer.

The CDR3 DNA follows: TGTGCCAGTAGTTCGAGGCAGGGGGCCAAAAACATTCAGTACTTC. Its translation is CASSSRQGAKNIQYF. The J gene is TRBJ2-4, the V gene TRBV19; D is perhaps TRBD1 (6 bases). The CDR3 sequence is 15 residues long. Germline-derived CDR1 and CDR2 are LNHDA and SQIVND (reference sequence). Trimming removed 5 bases from V and 1 base from J, with 12 bases in between.